One T cell receptor (beta chain) is described in this entry. Its antigen specificity is not known. No base-level quality is on record; no much larger clone is a single base apart. The trial excluded patients who had a history of autoimmune disease or were on systemic immunosuppression. Peripheral blood for TCR sequencing was drawn from every dose cohort at baseline, at cycle 4 day 1 and at cycle 7 day 1. The samples were taken from a phase I, first-in-human, multicenter, open-label dose-escalation trial of ivuxolimab. Adults with locally advanced or metastatic melanoma, renal cell carcinoma, hepatocellular carcinoma or head and neck squamous cell carcinoma were enrolled in the trial. Before TCR sequencing, CD4+ and CD8+ T cells were separately sorted from peripheral blood. The sample belongs to a study of OX40 agonist ivuxolimab in advanced cancers. General notes on the study: Ivuxolimab was a fully human IgG2 agonistic monoclonal antibody targeting the costimulatory receptor OX40 (CD134). Intravenous ivuxolimab was administered to patients every 2 weeks at six dose levels: 0.01, 0.1, 0.3, 1.5, 3 and 10 mg/kg. Among the 52 dose-escalation patients, approximately 20 had hepatocellular carcinoma, some 15 melanoma, 9 renal cell carcinoma and 9 head and neck cancer. A male proportion of under 85% and a mean age of approximately 61 years, ranging from roughly 23 to 85, were recorded for the dose-escalation cohort. Prior anti-PD-1, anti-PD-L1 or anti-CTLA-4 therapy was permitted, and checkpoint inhibitors had been received by roughly two fifths of dose-escalation patients. Partial responses occurred in three dose-escalation patients: two with cutaneous melanoma and one with hepatocellular carcinoma. Peripheral TCRbeta sequencing was intended to test whether TCR sequence diversity was altered and clonal T-cell expansion was caused by ivuxolimab. The paper covers the monotherapy dose-escalation part of the phase I ivuxolimab trial, which included N = 52 patients.

Per the germline V gene, KGHSH is the CDR1 and LQKENI is the CDR2. Reading from cysteine to phenylalanine, the CDR3 counts 14 amino acids. Only the CDR3 portion is preserved as DNA: 42 bases, with reading frame beginning at the first base. Ends trimmed: V by 3 bases, J by 4 bases; bases unmatched to a gene: 4. For sequencing of the TCRbeta CDR3 region, genomic DNA was extracted from the sorted cells. The immunoSEQ Assay was used for sequencing of TCRbeta CDR3 regions. TCRdb obtained this table from immuneACCESS and retained in-frame rearrangements with V and J assigned. These tables miss some clones; where compared with another copy, unresolved V genes account for less than half of the shortfall, and the remainder is unexplained. The sample includes 70,000 or so clones, with 84% observed a single time. The ten largest make up about 0.72% of the sample. General study outcomes and caveats: In partial responders in the 0.1-3.0 mg/kg groups, normalized peripheral clonal expansion was found to be among the lowest, especially among CD8+ T cells. At doses from 0.1 to 3.0 mg/kg, clonal expansion was seen in both CD4+ and CD8+ blood T cells between baseline and week 6. The antigen specificity of the peripheral T cells that underwent clonal expansion was not determined. After ivuxolimab, CD8+ T cells had more expanded clones than CD4+ T cells on average. Low levels of normalized T-cell clonal expansion were also seen in some patients who did not respond.

The sequence came from an adult with an advanced solid tumor such as melanoma, head and neck, liver or kidney cancer. The sequencing used CD4+ or CD8+ T cells sorted from blood, collected in a trial of the OX40 agonist ivuxolimab. In this chain, TRBV18 is recombined with TRBJ1-2; TRBD1 fits 8 bases in the junction. CDR3 reads: CASSPGQELYGYTF. The DNA sequence is as follows: TGTGCCAGCTCACCGGGACAGGAGCTCTATGGCTACACCTTC.